Listed below are T cell receptor beta chains from one sample, sequenced in a study of T cells in Graves' hyperthyroidism and ophthalmopathy. TCRdb re-analysed the multiplex PCR reads in MiXCR, keeping a single row per CDR3 protein. The sample lists about 540,000 distinct CDR3 sequences, 46% occurring once. Sample: peripheral blood or thyroid tissue (not recorded which). These receptors all come from a woman aged 18 to 35 with Graves' hyperthyroidism. Each CDR3 is given with its conserved first and last residue. D genes are given only for firm matches. Clone size is shown for a subset of rows, as once, few, many or a class of expanded clone.

D,size,J,V,DNA,CDR3
-,once,TRBJ1-1,TRBV11-2,TGTGCCAGCAGCTTAGGGGGCAGTCCGTGGGCTTTCTTT,CASSLGGSPWAFF
TRBD1,few,TRBJ1-2,TRBV4-3,TGCGCCAGCAGCCAAGAATCTTCGGGGACAGGGTGGGCCTTC,CASSQESSGTGWAF
-,-,TRBJ2-1,TRBV7-2,TGCGCCAGCAGCCAAGAAGGGGCGGGGATCTACGAGCAGTTCTTC,CASSQEGAGIYEQFF
TRBD1,-,TRBJ2-3,TRBV7-8,TGTGCCAGCAGGCGGGGGACAGGGTTCTTGGATACGCAGTATTTT,CASRRGTGFLDTQYF
-,many,TRBJ2-2,TRBV15,TGTGCCACCAGCAGTCCGACCAGGGGACTGAGGACCGGGGAGCTGTTTTTT,CATSSPTRGLRTGELFF
TRBD2,-,TRBJ2-5,TRBV20-1,TGCAGTGCTAGAGATCCGGGAGGGGAAGAGACCCAGTACTTC,CSARDPGGEETQYF
-,many,TRBJ1-1,TRBV9,TGTGCCAGCAGCGTCGGGGGGGGTAGCACTGAAGCTTTCTTT,CASSVGGGSTEAFF
-,many,TRBJ2-7,TRBV2,TGTGCCAGCAGTCCTATACTAGCCTACGAGCAGTACTTC,CASSPILAYEQYF
TRBD1,-,TRBJ1-4,TRBV7-6,TGTGCCAGCAGCTTATTTCCTGTCGGCGGGACAGCAACTAATGAAAAACTGTTTTTT,CASSLFPVGGTATNEKLFF
-,-,TRBJ1-1,TRBV20-1,TGCAGTGCTAGAGGTCTTATGAACACTGAAGCTTTCTTT,CSARGLMNTEAFF
-,many,TRBJ1-2,TRBV20-1,TGCAGTGCTAGAGTCCCAGTTACTAACTATGGCTACACCTTC,CSARVPVTNYGYTF
-,many,TRBJ1-1,TRBV19,TGTGCCAGTAGTCCCCCGGGCGGTAACACTGAAGCTTTCTTT,CASSPPGGNTEAFF
TRBD1,-,TRBJ1-1,TRBV12-3/TRBV12-4,TGTGCCAGCAGTTCACCATACAGGGGAGGGGGGAACACTGAAGCTCTCTTT,CASSSPYRGGGNTEALF
-,-,TRBJ1-5,TRBV7-2,TGTGCCAGCAGCTTAACTAGCGGGAGACGGGAGACCCAGCATTTT,CASSLTSGRRETQHF
-,-,TRBJ2-5,TRBV12-3/TRBV12-4,TGTGCCAGCAATAGATTGGGAGAGACCCAGTACTTC,CASNRLGETQYF
TRBD1,few,TRBJ1-2,TRBV20-1,TGCAGTGTTCTGGACAGGGGGGTTCACTACACCTTC,CSVLDRGVHYTF
-,many,TRBJ1-1,TRBV12-5,TGTGCTAGTGGTCCGATTAGCGGTGGGGCGAGAACTGAAGCTTTCTTT,CASGPISGGARTEAFF
-,-,TRBJ2-7,TRBV7-4,TGTGCCAGCAGCTCTAGCCCTAGCTCCTACAATGAGCAGTACTTC,CASSSSPSSYNEQYF
-,-,TRBJ1-2,TRBV4-2,TGTGCCAGCAGCCAAGAGACAGGCGGCTATGGCTACACCTTC,CASSQETGGYGYTF
-,many,TRBJ2-7,TRBV20-1,TGCAGTGTAACCGGGACGGACTCCTACGAGCAGTACTTC,CSVTGTDSYEQYF
-,many,TRBJ1-6,TRBV12-3/TRBV12-4,TGTGCCAGCAGTCCCACAGGTTATAATTCACCCCTCCACTTT,CASSPTGYNSPLHF
-,-,TRBJ1-1,TRBV18,TGTGCCAGCTCACCAGGGGACGGGGACACTGAAGCTTTCTTT,CASSPGDGDTEAFF
TRBD2,-,TRBJ2-5,TRBV20-1,TGCAGTGCTAGAGGGGGTAGCGGGAACCACCAAGAGACCCAGTACTTC,CSARGGSGNHQETQYF
TRBD1,-,TRBJ1-4,TRBV5-1,TGCGCCAGCAGCTGGGGGGACAGGTGCAATGAAAAACTGTTTTTT,CASSWGDRCNEKLFF
-,many,TRBJ1-4,TRBV4-2,TGTGCCAGCAGCCTAGGGTCGGGGGGCGGTGAAAAACTGTTTTTT,CASSLGSGGGEKLFF
TRBD2,-,TRBJ2-7,TRBV29-1,TGCAGCGGGGGACTAGCAGTCTCCGATGAGCAGTACTTC,CSGGLAVSDEQYF
-,-,TRBJ1-4,TRBV7-6,TGTGCCAGCAGCCACCCCGCAGGTTTC,CASSHPAGF
TRBD1,many,TRBJ2-7,TRBV10-3,TGTGCCATCAGTGAACCGAGGGACAGGGGGCCCCACGAGCAGTACTTC,CAISEPRDRGPHEQYF
-,once,TRBJ2-3,TRBV29-1,TGCAGCGTGGCAACAGATACGCAGTATTTT,CSVATDTQYF
-,many,TRBJ1-5,TRBV7-8,TGTGCCAGCAGCTTAGGGGGGGCGGCGAGCAATCAGCCCCAGCATTTT,CASSLGGAASNQPQHF
-,once,TRBJ2-5,TRBV18,TGTGCCAGCTCACCAGGGGTAGTCCAGCCCCAGTACTTC,CASSPGVVQPQYF
-,-,TRBJ2-7,TRBV13,TGTGCCAGCAGCCCCACAGGGAGGTGGTACTACGAGCAGTACTTC,CASSPTGRWYYEQYF
TRBD1,-,TRBJ1-4,TRBV7-8,TGTGCCAGCAGCTCCGGACAGGCAACTAATGAAAAACTGTTTTTT,CASSSGQATNEKLFF
TRBD2,-,TRBJ2-7,TRBV20-1,TGCAGTGCCTCAGACAGTGCGGGAGGGACCTACGAGCAGTACTTC,CSASDSAGGTYEQYF